Listed here is a single T cell receptor (beta chain). Germline V gene sequence: CDR1 SGHDN, CDR2 FVKESK. CDR3 length equals 13 residues. V lost 0 bases and J 3 bases, leaving 5 bases between the germline ends. The sample originates from a study of blood T cell repertoires in COVID-19. Study in general: T cells, B-cell-depleted T cells, or PBMCs provided the cDNA or gDNA that served as material.

In the authors' workflow: Scientists estimated how many nucleated cells there were by amplifying reference gene primers. Measured with immunoSEQ multiplex PCR; TCRdb has only the in-frame clones, and not every one. V and J calls and clone size are those listed in that table; D and trimming were worked out from the DNA. This repertoire shows around 150,000 clones, under 85% found once; its top ten account for around 2.7%. This chain uses TRBV14 with TRBJ1-2; a weak D match, TRBD1 (5 bases). The receptor comes from a man aged 70 or older with acute or convalescent COVID-19. Sequenced sample: peripheral blood. The CDR3 protein is CASSQDRDYGYTF. The CDR3 DNA is TGTGCCAGCAGCCAAGACAGGGACTATGGCTACACCTTC.